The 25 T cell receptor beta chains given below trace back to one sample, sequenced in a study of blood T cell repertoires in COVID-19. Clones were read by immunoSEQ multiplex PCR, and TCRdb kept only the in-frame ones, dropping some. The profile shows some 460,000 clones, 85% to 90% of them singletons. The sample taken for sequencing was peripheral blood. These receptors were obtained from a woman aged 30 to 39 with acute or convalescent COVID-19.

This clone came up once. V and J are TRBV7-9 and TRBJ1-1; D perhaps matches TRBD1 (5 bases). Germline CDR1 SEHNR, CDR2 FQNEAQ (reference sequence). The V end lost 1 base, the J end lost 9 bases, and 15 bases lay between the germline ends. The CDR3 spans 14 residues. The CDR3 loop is CASSLGQGFPQAFF. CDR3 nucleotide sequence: TGTGCCAGCAGCTTAGGTCAGGGATTCCCACAAGCTTTCTTT.

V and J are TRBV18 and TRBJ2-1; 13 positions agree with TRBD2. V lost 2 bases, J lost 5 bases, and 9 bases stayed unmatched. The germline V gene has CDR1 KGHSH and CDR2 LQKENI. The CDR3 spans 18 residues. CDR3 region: CASSPVLAGGLGNNEQFF. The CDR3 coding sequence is TGTGCCAGCTCACCAGTACTAGCGGGGGGGCTAGGGAACAATGAGCAGTTCTTC.

The CDR3 bases are TGTGCCAGCTCACCATCAGGGGCTCGGACTGAAGCTTTCTTT. Translation: CASSPSGARTEAFF. This chain uses TRBV18 with TRBJ1-1; D is perhaps TRBD1 (6 bases). The CDR3 totals 14 residues. Germline V gene lookup returns CDR1 KGHSH and CDR2 LQKENI. V was cut by 2 bases and J by 5 bases, with 12 bases left in between.

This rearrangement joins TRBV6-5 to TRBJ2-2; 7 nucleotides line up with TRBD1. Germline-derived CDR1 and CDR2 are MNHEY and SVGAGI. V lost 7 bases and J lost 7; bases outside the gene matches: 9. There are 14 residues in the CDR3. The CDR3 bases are TGTGCCAGCATCGCGAGGGGGCGCTTCGGGGAGCTGTTTTTT. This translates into CASIARGRFGELFF.

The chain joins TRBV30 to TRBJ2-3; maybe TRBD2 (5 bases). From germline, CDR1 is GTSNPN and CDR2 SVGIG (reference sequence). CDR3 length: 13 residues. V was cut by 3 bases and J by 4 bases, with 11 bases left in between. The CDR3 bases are TGTGCCTGGAGGCCCCAACTAGCAGATACGCAGTATTTT. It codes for CAWRPQLADTQYF. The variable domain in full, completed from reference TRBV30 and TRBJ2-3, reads SQTIHQWPATLVQPVGSPLSLECTVEGTSNPNLYWYRQAAGRGLQLLFYSVGIGQISSEVPQNLSASRPQDRQFILSSKKLLLSDSGFYLCAWRPQLADTQYFGPGTRLTVL.

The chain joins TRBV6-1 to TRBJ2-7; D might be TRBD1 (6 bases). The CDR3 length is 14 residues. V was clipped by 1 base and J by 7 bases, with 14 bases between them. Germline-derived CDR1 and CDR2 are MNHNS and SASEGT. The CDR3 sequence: CASSEEIGGREQYF. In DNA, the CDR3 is TGTGCCAGCAGTGAAGAGATAGGGGGAAGGGAGCAGTACTTC.

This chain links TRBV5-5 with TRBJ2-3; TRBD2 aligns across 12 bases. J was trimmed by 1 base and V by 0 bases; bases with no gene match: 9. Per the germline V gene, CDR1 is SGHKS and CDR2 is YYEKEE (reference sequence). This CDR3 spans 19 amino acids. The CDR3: CASSLALGTSGSRTDTQYF. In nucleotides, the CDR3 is TGTGCCAGCAGCTTGGCGCTTGGGACTAGCGGGTCTCGCACAGATACGCAGTATTTT.

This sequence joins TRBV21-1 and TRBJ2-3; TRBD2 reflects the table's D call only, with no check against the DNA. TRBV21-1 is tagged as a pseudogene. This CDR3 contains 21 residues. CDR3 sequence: CASSKSRPAGGPSSSTDTQYF. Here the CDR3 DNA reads TGTGCCAGCAGCAAATCGAGGCCAGCGGGGGGCCCCTCGTCTAGCACAGATACGCAGTATTTT.

Written as DNA, the CDR3 is TGTGCCAGCAGCTGGGACAGCTCTGGAAACACCATATATTTT. Its translation: CASSWDSSGNTIYF. V and J are TRBV7-2 and TRBJ1-3, with 7 bases that match TRBD1. This CDR3 contains 14 residues. Germline V gene data show CDR1 as SGHTA and CDR2 as FQGNSA. The V segment lost 4 bases and the J segment 0 bases; nucleotides outside the gene matches: 0.

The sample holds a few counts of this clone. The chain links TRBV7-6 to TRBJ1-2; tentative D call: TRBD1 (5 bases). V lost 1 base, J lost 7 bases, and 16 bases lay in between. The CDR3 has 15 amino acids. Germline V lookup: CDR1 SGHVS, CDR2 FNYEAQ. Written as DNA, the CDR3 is TGTGCCAGCAGCTTAGTTCAAGGCGGGGGTGTTGGCTACACCTTC. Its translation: CASSLVQGGGVGYTF.

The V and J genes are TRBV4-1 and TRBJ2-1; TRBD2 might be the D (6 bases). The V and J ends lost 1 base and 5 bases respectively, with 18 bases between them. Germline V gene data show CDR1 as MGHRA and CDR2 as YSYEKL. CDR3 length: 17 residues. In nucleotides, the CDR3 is TGCGCCAGCAGCCAAGGGAGGGGCCGGAGCGTCCACAATGAGCAGTTCTTC. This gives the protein CASSQGRGRSVHNEQFF.

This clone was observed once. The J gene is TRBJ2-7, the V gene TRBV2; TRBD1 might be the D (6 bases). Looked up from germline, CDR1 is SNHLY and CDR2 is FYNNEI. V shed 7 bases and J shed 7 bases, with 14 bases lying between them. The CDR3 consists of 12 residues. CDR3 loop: CASIQGPREQYF. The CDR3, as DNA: TGTGCCAGCATTCAGGGGCCGAGGGAGCAGTACTTC.

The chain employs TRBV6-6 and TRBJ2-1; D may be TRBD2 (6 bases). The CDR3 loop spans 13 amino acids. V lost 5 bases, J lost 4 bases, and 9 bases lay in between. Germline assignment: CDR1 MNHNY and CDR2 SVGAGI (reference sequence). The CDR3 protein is CASSPGLYNEQFF. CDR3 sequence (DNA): TGTGCCAGCAGTCCGGGACTTTACAATGAGCAGTTCTTC.

CDR3 DNA: TGCACCAGCAGCCAAACACAGAGGAACACTGAAGCTTTCTTT. Translated, it gives CTSSQTQRNTEAFF. The chain recombines TRBV1 with TRBJ1-1; no check of the table's D call, TRBD1, against the DNA was made. TRBV1 is a pseudogene locus. The CDR3 has 14 residues.

The CDR3 bases are TGTGCCAGCAGCGCCACCTTCCCCATAGATGGCTACACCTTC. This sequence encodes CASSATFPIDGYTF. V is TRBV9 and J is TRBJ1-2; D is unresolved. Germline assignment: CDR1 SGDLS and CDR2 YYNGEE. V dropped 3 bases and J dropped 6 bases, with 15 bases sitting between them. CDR3 length equals 14 residues.

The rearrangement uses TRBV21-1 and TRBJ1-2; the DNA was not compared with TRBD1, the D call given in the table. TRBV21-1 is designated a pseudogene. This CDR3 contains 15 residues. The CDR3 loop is CASSFTGGAGYGYTF. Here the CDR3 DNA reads TGTGCCAGCAGCTTCACAGGGGGCGCGGGCTATGGCTACACCTTC.

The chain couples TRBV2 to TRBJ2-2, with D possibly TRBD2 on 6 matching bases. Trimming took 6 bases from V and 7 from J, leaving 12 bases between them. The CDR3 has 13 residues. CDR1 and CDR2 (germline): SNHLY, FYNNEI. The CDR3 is CASSLASGGELFF. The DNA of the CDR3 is TGTGCCAGCAGCCTAGCGTCCGGCGGGGAGCTGTTTTTT. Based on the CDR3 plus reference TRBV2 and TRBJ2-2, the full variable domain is EPEVTQTPSHQVTQMGQEVILRCVPISNHLYFYWYRQILGQKVEFLVSFYNNEISEKSEIFDDQFSVERPDGSNFTLKIRSTKLEDSAMYFCASSLASGGELFFGEGSRLTVL.

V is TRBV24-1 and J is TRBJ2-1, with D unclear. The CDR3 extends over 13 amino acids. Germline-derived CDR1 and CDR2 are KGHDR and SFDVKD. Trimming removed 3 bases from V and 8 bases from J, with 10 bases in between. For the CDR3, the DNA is TGTGCCACCAGTGATCATAGCCGGCATGAGCAGTTCTTC. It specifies CATSDHSRHEQFF.

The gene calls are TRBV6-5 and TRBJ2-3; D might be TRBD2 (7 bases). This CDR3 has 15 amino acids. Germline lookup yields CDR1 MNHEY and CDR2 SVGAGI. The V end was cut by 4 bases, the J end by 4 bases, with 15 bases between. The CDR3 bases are TGTGCCAGCAGTTCCATGGGGGGGGCGGCAGATACGCAGTATTTT. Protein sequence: CASSSMGGAADTQYF.

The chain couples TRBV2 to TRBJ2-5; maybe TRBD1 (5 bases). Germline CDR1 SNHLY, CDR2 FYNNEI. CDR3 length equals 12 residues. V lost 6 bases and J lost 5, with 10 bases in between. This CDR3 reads CASRRGDETQYF. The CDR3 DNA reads TGTGCCAGCAGAAGGGGTGATGAGACCCAGTACTTC.

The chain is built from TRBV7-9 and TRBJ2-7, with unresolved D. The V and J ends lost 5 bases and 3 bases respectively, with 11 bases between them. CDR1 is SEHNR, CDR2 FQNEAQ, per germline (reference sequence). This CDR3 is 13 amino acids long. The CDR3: CASSDFDNYEQYF. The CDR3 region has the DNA TGTGCCAGCAGCGATTTCGACAACTACGAGCAGTACTTC.

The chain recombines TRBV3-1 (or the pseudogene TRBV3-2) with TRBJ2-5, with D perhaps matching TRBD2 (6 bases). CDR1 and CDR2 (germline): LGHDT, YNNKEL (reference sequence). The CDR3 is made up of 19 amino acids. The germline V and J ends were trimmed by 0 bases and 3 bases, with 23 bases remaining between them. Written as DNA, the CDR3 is TGTGCCAGCAGCCAAGACTGGCCCCCACTGGCCAAGCGGGAAGAGACCCAGTACTTC. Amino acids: CASSQDWPPLAKREETQYF.

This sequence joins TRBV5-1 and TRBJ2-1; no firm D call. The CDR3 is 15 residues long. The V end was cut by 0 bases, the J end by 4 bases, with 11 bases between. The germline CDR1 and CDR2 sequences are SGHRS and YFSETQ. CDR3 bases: TGCGCCAGCAGCTTGGCCCAGGCCCTATACAATGAGCAGTTCTTC. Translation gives CASSLAQALYNEQFF.

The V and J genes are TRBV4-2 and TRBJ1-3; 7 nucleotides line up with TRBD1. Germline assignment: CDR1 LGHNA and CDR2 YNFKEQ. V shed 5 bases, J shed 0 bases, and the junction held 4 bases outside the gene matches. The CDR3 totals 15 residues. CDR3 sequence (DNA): TGTGCCAGCAGCTCTACAGGGGTCTCTGGAAACACCATATATTTT. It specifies CASSSTGVSGNTIYF.

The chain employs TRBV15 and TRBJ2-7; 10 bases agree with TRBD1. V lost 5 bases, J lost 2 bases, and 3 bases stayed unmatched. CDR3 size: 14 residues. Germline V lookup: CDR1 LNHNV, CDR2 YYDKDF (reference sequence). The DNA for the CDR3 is TGTGCCACCAGCCCCGGGACAGGGGCCTACGAGCAGTACTTC. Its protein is CATSPGTGAYEQYF.